This entry lists 30 T cell receptor beta chains sequenced from one sample in a study of blood T cell repertoires in COVID-19. Method: immunoSEQ multiplex PCR; TCRdb's copy keeps in-frame clones and lacks some. Of 300,000 to 450,000 clones in the sample, around 87% were seen once. Specimen: PBMCs or T cells enriched from blood (not recorded which). All receptors come from a man younger than 40 who had recovered from COVID-19.

The rearrangement joins TRBV6-5 to TRBJ2-1, with a possible D match to TRBD2 (6 bases). CDR1 is MNHEY, CDR2 SVGAGI, per germline. CDR3 length: 15 residues. Trimming cost V 2 bases and J 6 bases, with 14 bases left between them. The CDR3 here is CASSYGPRGSNEQFF. As DNA, the CDR3 is TGTGCCAGCAGTTACGGTCCCCGGGGGAGCAATGAGCAGTTCTTC.

This clone was detected only once. The chain carries TRBV18 and TRBJ1-1; no definite D call. V gave up 0 bases and J gave up 1 base, with 6 bases separating them. Germline values: CDR1 KGHSH, CDR2 LQKENI. The CDR3 is made up of 14 amino acids. This chain's CDR3 is CASSPPVGNTEAFF. CDR3 bases: TGTGCCAGCTCACCACCGGTCGGGAACACTGAAGCTTTCTTT.

This clone was counted a few times. V is TRBV18 and J is TRBJ2-3; no reliable D call. The CDR3 totals 12 residues. The germline CDR1 and CDR2 sequences are KGHSH and LQKENI. Trimming stripped 6 bases from V and 4 bases from J, with 8 bases between. CDR3 in DNA: TGTGCCAGCTCTCGTCTAGCAGATACGCAGTATTTT. It specifies CASSRLADTQYF. The variable domain in full, completed from reference TRBV18 and TRBJ2-3, reads NAGVMQNPRHLVRRRGQEARLRCSPMKGHSHVYWYRQLPEEGLKFMVYLQKENIIDESGMPKERFSAEFPKEGPSILRIQQVVRGDSAAYFCASSRLADTQYFGPGTRLTVL.

The rearrangement uses TRBV9 and TRBJ1-3; 7 bases agree with TRBD1. CDR1 and CDR2 (germline): SGDLS, YYNGEE. The CDR3 runs to 14 residues. The V segment lost 4 bases and the J segment 2 bases; nucleotides outside the gene matches: 3. CDR3 DNA: TGTGCCAGCAGCTTGGACAGGACTGGAAACACCATATATTTT. Translation gives CASSLDRTGNTIYF.

The V gene is TRBV19, the J gene TRBJ1-5, with D possibly matching TRBD1 (5 bases). Trimming stripped 4 bases from V and 0 bases from J, with 22 bases between. The germline gives CDR1 LNHDA, CDR2 SQIVND (reference sequence). The CDR3 contains 19 residues. This CDR3 is CASSRGGGPARYSNQPQHF. CDR3 DNA sequence: TGTGCCAGTAGTAGGGGCGGCGGCCCAGCCCGCTATAGCAATCAGCCCCAGCATTTT.

The chain carries TRBV9 and TRBJ2-3, with a possible D match to TRBD1 (6 bases). Germline values: CDR1 SGDLS, CDR2 YYNGEE. This CDR3 comprises 14 residues. Trimming stripped 0 bases from V and 6 bases from J, with 11 bases between. The DNA of the CDR3 is TGTGCCAGCAGCGTAGCTCCAGGGGAGGATACGCAGTATTTT. It translates to CASSVAPGEDTQYF.

The chain is built from TRBV27 and TRBJ1-5; 12 nucleotides line up with TRBD1. CDR1 and CDR2 (germline): MNHEY, SMNVEV (reference sequence). V lost 5 bases to trimming and J lost 5 bases; unmatched junction nucleotides: 4. The CDR3 is 15 residues long. CDR3 DNA sequence: TGTGCCAGCAGTCCTGGGACAGGGGGCGATCAGCCCCAGCATTTT. Residues: CASSPGTGGDQPQHF.

The CDR3 protein is CASRRTGDPGNTIYF. In nucleotides, the CDR3 is TGTGCCAGCAGGAGAACAGGCGACCCTGGAAACACCATATATTTT. The chain employs TRBV6-5 and TRBJ1-3; tentatively, D is TRBD1 (5 bases). The CDR3 runs to 15 residues. Between the trimmed V and J ends, which lost 6 bases and 2 bases, there was a span of 14 bases. Per the germline V gene, CDR1 is MNHEY and CDR2 is SVGAGI.

This rearrangement joins TRBV28 to TRBJ2-3; no definite D call. V was clipped by 8 bases and J by 0 bases, with 12 bases between them. The CDR3 is 14 amino acids. Germline V CDR1 and CDR2: MDHEN, SYDVKM. In DNA, the CDR3 is TGTGCCAGCGTGAGGCTACCGAGCACAGATACGCAGTATTTT. It translates to CASVRLPSTDTQYF.

CDR3 region: CSVLREDGYTF. The CDR3 DNA is TGCAGCGTTCTCCGGGAGGATGGCTACACCTTC. V gene TRBV29-1 combines with J gene TRBJ1-2; D not certain. The V gene lost 5 bases and the J gene lost 6 bases, with 10 bases spanning the gap. This CDR3 region has 11 residues. Germline loops: CDR1 SQVTM, CDR2 ANQGSEA.

The chain is built from TRBV27 and TRBJ1-5; D may be TRBD1 (5 bases). The CDR3 is 19 amino acids. V lost 0 bases to trimming and J lost 0 bases, with 18 bases between them. Germline V gives CDR1 MNHEY, CDR2 SMNVEV (reference sequence). CDR3 in amino acids: CASSLSGLWGGYSNQPQHF. The CDR3 nucleotides are TGTGCCAGCAGTTTATCTGGGTTGTGGGGGGGTTATAGCAATCAGCCCCAGCATTTT.

The V gene is TRBV6-5, the J gene TRBJ2-5, with 9 nucleotides matching TRBD2. Germline V gene data show CDR1 as MNHEY and CDR2 as SVGAGI. The length of the CDR3 is 15 residues. V trimming: 8 bases; J trimming: 2 bases; junction bases outside the gene matches: 9. In DNA, the CDR3 is TGTGCCAGCGGGAGATTAGCGGGGGTTCAAGAGACCCAGTACTTC. Translating gives CASGRLAGVQETQYF.

The chain is built from TRBV12-5 and TRBJ1-5; 10 nucleotides align to TRBD1. The germline gives CDR1 LGHNT, CDR2 FRNRAP. V gave up 2 bases and J gave up 7 bases; unmatched junction bases: 8. The CDR3 totals 16 residues. CDR3 residues: CASGLLWDRGGQPQHF. The CDR3 nucleotides read TGTGCTAGTGGTTTGTTGTGGGACAGGGGAGGACAGCCCCAGCATTTT.

The rearrangement joins TRBV6-4 to TRBJ1-5; TRBD1 might be the D (5 bases). There are 16 residues in the CDR3. CDR1 and CDR2 (germline): MRHNA, SNTAGT. V was pared by 7 bases and J by 3 bases, with 19 bases between. The CDR3 protein is CASIPTGGWVNQPQHF. DNA for the CDR3: TGTGCCAGCATTCCAACCGGGGGGTGGGTCAATCAGCCCCAGCATTTT.

The chain employs TRBV7-9 and TRBJ1-6; 7 bases align to TRBD1. CDR3 length: 14 residues. V trimming: 5 bases; J trimming: 6 bases; junction bases outside the gene matches: 4. The germline CDR1 and CDR2 sequences are SEHNR and FQNEAQ (reference sequence). Here the CDR3 DNA reads TGTGCCAGCAGCCCCTCAGGGGGTAATTCACCCCTCCACTTT. Translating gives CASSPSGGNSPLHF.

Written as DNA, the CDR3 is TGTGCCAGGCGACAGGGATCCTCTTCACCCCTCCACTTT. Protein: CARRQGSSSPLHF. The chain combines TRBV30 with TRBJ1-6; 7 nucleotides align to TRBD1. The CDR3 contains 13 residues. Germline lookup yields CDR1 GTSNPN and CDR2 SVGIG (reference sequence). V was clipped by 8 bases and J by 9 bases; unmatched bases: 10.

This clone is a singleton in its sample. The CDR3 coding sequence is TGTGCCATCAGTGAGTCACAGGTGAACACTGAAGCTTTCTTT. Its protein product is CAISESQVNTEAFF. V usage is TRBV10-3 and J usage is TRBJ1-1, with a weak D call TRBD1 (5 bases). Trimming took off 0 bases at V and 0 bases at J, with 5 bases between the two ends. Germline V lookup: CDR1 ENHRY, CDR2 SYGVKD. The CDR3 loop spans 14 amino acids.

The gene calls are TRBV18 and TRBJ2-3; D is possibly TRBD1 (5 bases). V lost 1 base and J lost 2, with 19 bases in between. The CDR3 contains 18 residues. Germline V gene lookup returns CDR1 KGHSH and CDR2 LQKENI. In DNA, the CDR3 is TGTGCCAGCTCACCACGGGTCGGAACAGGCTTCCTCACAGATACGCAGTATTTT. Its protein product is CASSPRVGTGFLTDTQYF.

This clone appeared once. This rearrangement joins TRBV16 to TRBJ1-4; D ambiguous. The V end was cut by 5 bases, the J end by 7 bases, with 14 bases between. CDR1 and CDR2 (germline): KGHSY, FQNENV. The CDR3 consists of 14 residues. CDR3 DNA: TGTGCCAGCAGCACCTCCCGAGGTCCTGAAAAACTGTTTTTT. Translating gives CASSTSRGPEKLFF.

V is TRBV5-5 and J is TRBJ1-4, with 8 bases matching TRBD1. CDR1 is SGHKS and CDR2 is YYEKEE in the germline V gene (reference sequence). This CDR3 has 18 residues. V lost 0 bases and J lost 5; bases outside the gene matches: 12. CDR3 bases: TGTGCCAGCAGCTTGGCGTTGTACCCGGGACAGGCAAATGAAAAACTGTTTTTT. Protein product: CASSLALYPGQANEKLFF.

The chain couples TRBV5-1 to TRBJ1-4; tentatively, D is TRBD1 (6 bases). The CDR3 consists of 15 residues. Per the germline V gene, CDR1 is SGHRS and CDR2 is YFSETQ. V was cut by 0 bases and J by 6 bases, with 12 bases left in between. CDR3 residues: CASSLVGARDEKLFF. CDR3 sequence (DNA): TGCGCCAGCAGCTTGGTGGGGGCCCGAGATGAAAAACTGTTTTTT.

This clone was counted once. This rearrangement joins TRBV9 to TRBJ1-3, with 8 bases fitting TRBD1. The CDR3 spans 16 residues. Germline V gene data show CDR1 as SGDLS and CDR2 as YYNGEE. The V gene end was trimmed by 4 bases and the J gene end by 0 bases; junction bases not matched to a gene: 6. CDR3 nucleotides: TGTGCCAGCAGCCAGACAGGGGACAGCTCTGGAAACACCATATATTTT. It translates to CASSQTGDSSGNTIYF.

This chain links TRBV19 with TRBJ2-7; D is ambiguous. Germline assignment: CDR1 LNHDA and CDR2 SQIVND (reference sequence). The CDR3 sequence is 14 residues long. V was trimmed by 3 bases and J by 4 bases, leaving 13 bases between them. DNA of the CDR3: TGTGCCAGTAGTATTGTTCCAGGTTCTTACGAGCAGTACTTC. It specifies CASSIVPGSYEQYF.

Concerning this clone itself: The junction differs from germline at one of its ends, possibly a read error. This chain connects TRBV14 to TRBJ2-2; D is possibly TRBD1 (5 bases). In germline, CDR1 is SGHDN, CDR2 FVKESK. This CDR3 is 17 amino acids long. The CDR3 sequence is CASSQDLPGPKTGELFF. In DNA, the CDR3 is TGTGCCAGCAGCCAAGATCTTCCAGGGCCGAAGACCGGGGAGCTGTTTTTT. Filled out from reference TRBV14 and TRBJ2-2, the complete variable domain reads EAGVTQFPSHSVIEKGQTVTLRCDPISGHDNLYWYRRVMGKEIKFLLHFVKESKQDESGMPNNRFLAERTGGTYSTLKVQPAELEDSGVYFCASSQDLPGPKTGELFFGEGSRLTVL.

The rearrangement links TRBV11-2 to TRBJ2-7; 8 bases map to TRBD1. The CDR3 sequence is 15 residues long. CDR1 is SGHAT, CDR2 FQNNGV, per germline. Trimming removed 2 bases from V and 3 bases from J; junction bases left unmatched: 6. The CDR3 sequence is CASSLSYRGDYEQYF. For the CDR3, the DNA is TGTGCCAGCAGCTTATCCTACAGGGGGGACTACGAGCAGTACTTC.

The rearrangement uses TRBV7-2 and TRBJ1-2, with no clear D. Trimming cost V 4 bases and J 0 bases, with 12 bases left between them. Per the germline V gene, CDR1 is SGHTA and CDR2 is FQGNSA. The CDR3 covers 15 residues. The CDR3 DNA is TGTGCCAGCAGCTCCTCGGGAGATACTAACTATGGCTACACCTTC. Translated, it gives CASSSSGDTNYGYTF.

V and J are TRBV2 and TRBJ2-3, with TRBD2 matching 8 bases. CDR3 length: 16 residues. Per the germline V gene, CDR1 is SNHLY and CDR2 is FYNNEI. The trim removed 4 bases at V and 2 bases at J, leaving 8 bases unmatched. CDR3 sequence reads: CASSVHSGGFTDTQYF. CDR3 in DNA: TGTGCCAGCAGTGTCCACAGCGGGGGATTCACAGATACGCAGTATTTT. The full variable domain, completed using reference TRBV2 and TRBJ2-3, is EPEVTQTPSHQVTQMGQEVILRCVPISNHLYFYWYRQILGQKVEFLVSFYNNEISEKSEIFDDQFSVERPDGSNFTLKIRSTKLEDSAMYFCASSVHSGGFTDTQYFGPGTRLTVL.

The chain combines TRBV7-3 with TRBJ1-2; 9 nucleotides align to TRBD1. Germline V CDR1 and CDR2: SGHTA, FQGTGA. The CDR3 sequence is 17 residues long. With V trimmed by 0 bases and J by 8 bases, 13 bases remained unmatched. Here the CDR3 DNA reads TGTGCCAGCAGCTTAACTATTATCGAGACAGGGGGAAAGGGCTACACCTTC. This encodes CASSLTIIETGGKGYTF.

The rearrangement joins TRBV13 to TRBJ1-1; 9 positions match TRBD1. Germline CDR1 and CDR2: PRHDT and FYEKMQ (reference sequence). The trim removed 7 bases at V and 3 bases at J, leaving 12 bases unmatched. CDR3 length equals 16 residues. The CDR3 sequence is CASNFRDRVFYTEAFF. CDR3 nucleotide sequence: TGTGCCAGCAATTTCCGGGACAGGGTTTTTTACACTGAAGCTTTCTTT.

The chain employs TRBV5-1 and TRBJ1-1; possible D gene TRBD1, 5 bases. CDR1 is SGHRS, CDR2 YFSETQ, per germline. Trimming left V 4 bases short and J 4 bases short, with 17 bases between. This CDR3 has 15 residues. The CDR3 region has the DNA TGCGCCAGCAGCCCTTTGCAGGGTGGTTTCACTGAAGCTTTCTTT. As protein: CASSPLQGGFTEAFF.